These 20 T cell receptor beta chains came from one sample sequenced in a study of T cell responses to AZD1222 COVID-19 vaccine. Data came from immunoSEQ multiplex PCR; TCRdb stores just in-frame clones and leaves some out. The repertoire consists of approximately 140,000 clones, with roughly 92% occurring once and the leading ten covering around 1.3%. Sequences were derived from peripheral blood, sampled on day 0 of AZD1222 vaccination. These receptors were taken from an adult in good health.

The genes are TRBV28 and TRBJ1-5, with 7 bases matching TRBD1. V was clipped by 5 bases and J by 6 bases; unmatched bases: 16. In germline, CDR1 is MDHEN, CDR2 SYDVKM. CDR3 length: 17 amino acids. Here the CDR3 DNA reads TGTGCCAGCAGTCGCTCAGGAACCCAGGGGGTCGGTCAGCCCCAGCATTTT. Residues: CASSRSGTQGVGQPQHF.

V is TRBV15 and J is TRBJ2-3; D gene ambiguous. V was cut by 0 bases and J by 0 bases, with 7 bases left in between. The CDR3 extends over 15 amino acids. CDR1 is LNHNV, CDR2 YYDKDF, per germline (reference sequence). CDR3 sequence: CATSREGQSTDTQYF. The CDR3 nucleotides are TGTGCCACCAGCAGAGAGGGCCAAAGCACAGATACGCAGTATTTT.

The chain links TRBV28 to TRBJ2-1, with 7 nucleotides matching TRBD1. This CDR3 is 14 amino acids long. J was trimmed by 4 bases and V by 6 bases; bases with no gene match: 6. Germline V CDR1 and CDR2: MDHEN, SYDVKM. As DNA, the CDR3 is TGTGCCAGCAGGGTCGGGACAGCTTACAATGAGCAGTTCTTC. Translated, it gives CASRVGTAYNEQFF.

The genes are TRBV6-2 or TRBV6-3 and TRBJ2-2; unclear D gene. V was cut by 2 bases and J by 7 bases, with 8 bases left in between. Germline values: CDR1 MNHEY, CDR2 SVGEGT. The CDR3 totals 13 residues. CDR3 bases: TGTGCCAGCAGTTACGTCGGTTACGGGGAGCTGTTTTTT. Its translation: CASSYVGYGELFF.

This chain links TRBV2 with TRBJ1-5; D is ambiguous. Germline CDR1 reads SNHLY; CDR2 reads FYNNEI. There are 15 residues in the CDR3. V was cut by 3 bases and J by 0 bases, with 9 bases left in between. In DNA form, the CDR3 reads TGTGCCAGCAGTGACTTCCTCTATAGCAATCAGCCCCAGCATTTT. Its protein is CASSDFLYSNQPQHF.

The chain couples TRBV7-8 to TRBJ1-3; D might be TRBD1 (5 bases). This CDR3 spans 14 amino acids. Per germline, CDR1 SGHVS and CDR2 FQNEAQ. V shed 4 bases and J shed 2 bases, with 9 bases lying between them. In DNA, the CDR3 is TGTGCCAGCAGCTGGGACTTTCCTGGAAACACCATATATTTT. Translated: CASSWDFPGNTIYF.

CDR3 region: CASSHGGAHEKLFF. The CDR3 DNA is TGTGCCAGCAGCCACGGCGGGGCCCATGAAAAACTGTTTTTT. V usage is TRBV3-1 (or the pseudogene TRBV3-2) and J usage is TRBJ1-4, with D perhaps TRBD1 (5 bases). Germline values: CDR1 LGHDT, CDR2 YNNKEL (reference sequence). Trimming cost V 3 bases and J 6 bases, with 11 bases left between them. The CDR3 is 14 amino acids.

This chain connects TRBV3-1 (or the pseudogene TRBV3-2) to TRBJ1-4; perhaps TRBD1 as D (6 bases). The CDR3 has 15 amino acids. Germline V lookup: CDR1 LGHDT, CDR2 YNNKEL (reference sequence). V was trimmed by 4 bases and J by 7 bases, leaving 16 bases between them. The CDR3 DNA reads as TGTGCCAGCAGCCCATCCGGGACATGGGGTGAAAAACTGTTTTTT. The encoded protein is CASSPSGTWGEKLFF.

The sample holds a few counts of this clone. This chain links TRBV3-1 (or the pseudogene TRBV3-2) with TRBJ1-1; D gene uncertain. Germline CDR1 is LGHDT and CDR2 is YNNKEL (reference sequence). Trimming left V 3 bases short and J 1 base short, with 3 bases between. CDR3 size: 12 residues. CDR3 DNA sequence: TGTGCCAGCAGCCAGGGGAACACTGAAGCTTTCTTT. It specifies CASSQGNTEAFF.

This chain links TRBV6-5 with TRBJ1-1; D perhaps matches TRBD1 (6 bases). The ends were cut back, 4 bases at V and 11 bases at J, with 20 bases in the middle. This CDR3 region has 14 residues. Per the germline V gene, CDR1 is MNHEY and CDR2 is SVGAGI. Here the CDR3 reads CASSSEGLQGWAFF. In nucleotides, the CDR3 is TGTGCCAGCAGTTCGGAGGGCCTACAGGGATGGGCTTTCTTT.

The V gene is TRBV28, the J gene TRBJ1-2, with D maybe TRBD1 (5 bases). Trimming took 6 bases from V and 0 from J, leaving 14 bases between them. Germline V gives CDR1 MDHEN, CDR2 SYDVKM. The CDR3 runs 15 residues. CDR3 bases: TGTGCCAGCAGCAAAAGACAGACTACTAACTATGGCTACACCTTC. Amino acids: CASSKRQTTNYGYTF.

Points on this clone: Other DNA sequences within the sample encode an identical CDR3. The V call is TRBV5-1, the J call TRBJ2-2; D might be TRBD2 (6 bases). Deletions cut 2 bases from V and 3 bases from J, with 8 bases between. The CDR3 covers 14 residues. Germline assignment: CDR1 SGHRS and CDR2 YFSETQ. CDR3 DNA: TGCGCCAGCAGCTTAACGGGGGACACCGGGGAGCTGTTTTTT. Its translation: CASSLTGDTGELFF.

The chain couples TRBV7-2 to TRBJ1-4; D gene ambiguous. V was trimmed by 3 bases and J by 4 bases, leaving 9 bases between them. Germline V gives CDR1 SGHTA, CDR2 FQGNSA. The CDR3 is 14 residues long. Here the CDR3 DNA reads TGTGCCAGCAGCTTTGGGAGGATTAATGAAAAACTGTTTTTT. Encoded protein: CASSFGRINEKLFF.

The genes are TRBV30 and TRBJ1-6; D gene unclear. The CDR3 length is 14 residues. V shed 4 bases and J shed 10 bases, with 17 bases lying between them. CDR1 and CDR2 from the germline V gene are GTSNPN and SVGIG (reference sequence). This chain's CDR3 is CAWMAGVPGSPLHF. In nucleotides, the CDR3 is TGTGCCTGGATGGCCGGGGTACCGGGCTCACCCCTCCACTTT.

V and J are TRBV28 and TRBJ1-3; 12 bases align to TRBD1. Germline CDR1 reads MDHEN; CDR2 reads SYDVKM. The V and J ends lost 4 bases and 6 bases, in that order; junction bases with no gene match: 4. The CDR3 sequence is 15 residues long. The CDR3 region is CASSSPGQGANTIYF. CDR3 bases: TGTGCCAGCAGTTCCCCGGGACAGGGGGCAAACACCATATATTTT.

The chain joins TRBV9 to TRBJ2-5, with D possibly matching TRBD2 (6 bases). V shed 1 base and J shed 5 bases, with 15 bases lying between them. This CDR3 has 15 residues. Per germline, CDR1 SGDLS and CDR2 YYNGEE. CDR3: CASSVIGGEGETQYF. The CDR3, as DNA: TGTGCCAGCAGCGTAATCGGCGGGGAAGGCGAGACCCAGTACTTC.

The V call is TRBV6-4, the J call TRBJ1-6, with D tentatively TRBD1 (5 bases). This CDR3 is built from 13 residues. Trimming took 2 bases from V and 9 from J, leaving 8 bases between them. Germline CDR1 MRHNA, CDR2 SNTAGT. CDR3 bases: TGTGCCAGCAGTGACAGCCAGGGTTCACCCCTCCACTTT. Residues: CASSDSQGSPLHF.

The V and J genes are TRBV5-1 and TRBJ2-3; 8 nucleotides match TRBD2. CDR1 and CDR2 (germline): SGHRS, YFSETQ. J gave up 6 bases and V 7 bases, and 7 bases lay outside the gene matches. This CDR3 is 13 amino acids long. This CDR3 is CASAYGGADTQYF. The CDR3 coding sequence is TGCGCCAGCGCTTACGGGGGGGCGGATACGCAGTATTTT.

The J gene is TRBJ2-1, the V gene TRBV18; the D call may be TRBD1 or TRBD2 (6 bases each). Germline V lookup: CDR1 KGHSH, CDR2 LQKENI. V lost 2 bases to trimming and J lost 8 bases, with 13 bases between them. The length of the CDR3 is 14 residues. The CDR3 region has the DNA TGTGCCAGCTCACCAGAGAACGGGGGCTATGAGCAGTTCTTC. Residues: CASSPENGGYEQFF.

The chain has TRBV7-3 and TRBJ1-5; perhaps TRBD1 as D (5 bases). Trimming removed 3 bases at V and 3 bases at J, with 6 bases between. The CDR3 extends over 13 amino acids. Germline CDR1 SGHTA, CDR2 FQGTGA. The CDR3 bases are TGTGCCAGCAGCTTGACAGCCAATCAGCCCCAGCATTTT. Protein product: CASSLTANQPQHF.